In its sample, the clone carrying this T cell receptor (beta chain) was seen once. Its antigen is not known. These data come from a study of a mutant IDH1 vaccine in newly diagnosed glioma. Study information: Vaccination followed radiotherapy alone by 4-6 weeks, or accompanied temozolomide cycles.

Trimming took 8 bases from V and 1 from J, leaving 11 bases between them. The CDR3 covers 13 residues. The germline gives CDR1 SEHNR, CDR2 FQNEAQ (reference sequence). Method: immunoSEQ multiplex PCR; TCRdb's copy keeps in-frame clones and lacks some. Of some 120,000 clones in the sample, 80% were seen once. The time point here: week 11, during vaccination. Mutant IDH1 20-mer peptide, at 300 ug, made up each vaccine dose, with topical imiquimod. This receptor was identified in a man aged 35 to 55 with glioma. The material sequenced was PBMCs, taken from a glioma patient whose treatment included an IDH1 peptide vaccine. The chain carries TRBV7-9 and TRBJ1-2, with D possibly TRBD1 on 5 matching bases. The CDR3 is CASGTTDNYGYTF. CDR3 nucleotides: TGTGCCAGCGGAACGACAGATAACTATGGCTACACCTTC. The variable domain in full, with the rest retrieved from reference TRBV7-9 and TRBJ1-2, is DTGVSQNPRHKITKRGQNVTFRCDPISEHNRLYWYRQTLGQGPEFLTYFQNEAQLEKSRLLSDRFSAERPKGSFSTLEIQRTEQGDSAMYLCASGTTDNYGYTFGSGTRLTVV.